This TCR beta chain was profiled in a study of OX40 agonist ivuxolimab in advanced cancers. The study, taken as a whole, reports: Clonal expansion among partial responders at 0.1-3.0 mg/kg ranked near the lowest. There were, on average, more expanded clones in CD8+ T cells than in CD4+. Still undetermined is the antigen specificity of the expanded peripheral T cells.

Excluded were patients having autoimmune disease history or systemic immunosuppression. Comment on this clone: Its antigen is currently unknown.

Assay used: immunoSEQ multiplex PCR; TCRdb lists only in-frame clones, some missing. The sample lists roughly 15,000 clones, just over 70% seen once, with 35% to 40% in the top ten. The CDR3 covers 13 residues. V lost 5 bases and J lost 8; bases outside the gene matches: 9. Germline V CDR1 and CDR2: SQVTM, ANQGSEA. V is TRBV29-1 and J is TRBJ1-2, with 9 bases lining up with TRBD1. The source was CD4+ or CD8+ T cells sorted from blood, collected in a trial of the OX40 agonist ivuxolimab. The sequence was collected from an adult with an advanced solid tumor such as melanoma, head and neck, liver or kidney cancer. The CDR3 bases are TGCAGCGTTCCAACAGGGGGCGCGAAGGGCTACACCTTC. Translated: CSVPTGGAKGYTF.